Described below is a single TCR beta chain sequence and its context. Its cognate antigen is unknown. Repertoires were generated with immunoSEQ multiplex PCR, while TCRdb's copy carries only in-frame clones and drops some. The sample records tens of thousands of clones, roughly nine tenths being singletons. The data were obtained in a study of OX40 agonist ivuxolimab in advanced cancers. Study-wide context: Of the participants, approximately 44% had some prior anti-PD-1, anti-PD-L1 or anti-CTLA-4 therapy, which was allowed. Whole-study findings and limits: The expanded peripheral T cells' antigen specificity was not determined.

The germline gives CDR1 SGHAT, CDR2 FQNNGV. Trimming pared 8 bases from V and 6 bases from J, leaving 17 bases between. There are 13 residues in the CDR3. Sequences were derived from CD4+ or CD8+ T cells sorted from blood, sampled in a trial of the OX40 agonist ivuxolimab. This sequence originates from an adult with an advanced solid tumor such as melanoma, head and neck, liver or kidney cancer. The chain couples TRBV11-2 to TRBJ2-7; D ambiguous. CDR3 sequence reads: CASAVGRNTEQYF. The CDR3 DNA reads TGTGCCAGCGCTGTAGGGCGAAATACCGAGCAGTACTTC.